This T cell receptor beta chain was sequenced in a study of post-analysis software for immune sequencing data. Overall study findings and caveats: In patients, about 5 TRBV segments were more frequent than in controls, with TRBV5-6, TRBV5-1 and TRBV20-1 among them.

Each TCR beta cDNA library carried unique molecular identifiers. MiXCR, applied by TCRdb to the PCR reads, yields one record per CDR3 protein. This sample carries about 540,000 distinct CDR3 sequences, around 36% of them seen once, and the ten largest clones take around 6%. About this clonotype: What it binds is unknown.

The germline V gene has CDR1 MGHDK and CDR2 SYGVNS. The CDR3 runs to 19 residues. The junction had 22 bases not matched to a gene; V was cut back by 2 bases and J by 7 bases. Material for sequencing was blood. The receptor's source is a girl younger than 18 with multiple sclerosis. The chain uses TRBV25-1 and TRBJ2-7, with TRBD2 identical over 8 bases. CDR3 coding DNA: TGTGCCAGCAGTGAAGGGTCCGGGGGGGGCGGGAAGCCCTTGCGGGAGCAGTACTTC. Its protein is CASSEGSGGGGKPLREQYF.